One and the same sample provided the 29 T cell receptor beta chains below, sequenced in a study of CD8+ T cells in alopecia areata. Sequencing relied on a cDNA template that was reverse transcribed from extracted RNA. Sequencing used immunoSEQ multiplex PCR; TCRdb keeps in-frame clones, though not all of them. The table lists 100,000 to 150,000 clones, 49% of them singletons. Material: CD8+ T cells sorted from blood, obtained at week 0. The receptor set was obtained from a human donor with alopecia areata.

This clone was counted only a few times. This chain's CDR3 is CAISEGGGSYNEQFF. The CDR3 nucleotides are TGTGCCATCAGTGAGGGCGGGGGATCCTACAATGAGCAGTTCTTC. This chain connects TRBV10-3 to TRBJ2-1, with 7 positions matching TRBD2. CDR3 length: 15 amino acids. J lost 1 base, V lost 2 bases, and 2 bases had no gene match. Germline V gene lookup returns CDR1 ENHRY and CDR2 SYGVKD.

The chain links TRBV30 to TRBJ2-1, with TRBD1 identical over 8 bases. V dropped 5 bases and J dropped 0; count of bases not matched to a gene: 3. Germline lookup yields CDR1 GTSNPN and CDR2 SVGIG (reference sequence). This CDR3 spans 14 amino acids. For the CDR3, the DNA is TGTGCCTGGGGACAGGGAAGCTCCTACAATGAGCAGTTCTTC. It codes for CAWGQGSSYNEQFF.

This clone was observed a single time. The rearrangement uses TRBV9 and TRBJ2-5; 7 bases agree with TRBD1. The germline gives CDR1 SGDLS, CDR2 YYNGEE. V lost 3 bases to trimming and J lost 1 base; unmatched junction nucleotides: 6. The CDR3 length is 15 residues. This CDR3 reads CASSEGQMTQETQYF. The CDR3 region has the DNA TGTGCCAGCAGCGAGGGACAGATGACCCAAGAGACCCAGTACTTC.

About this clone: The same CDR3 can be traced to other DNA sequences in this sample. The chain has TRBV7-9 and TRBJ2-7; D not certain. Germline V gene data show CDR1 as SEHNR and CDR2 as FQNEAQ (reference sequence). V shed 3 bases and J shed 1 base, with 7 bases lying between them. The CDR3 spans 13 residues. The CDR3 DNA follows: TGTGCCAGCAGCTTCCCTAGTTCCTACGAGCAGTACTTC. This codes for CASSFPSSYEQYF.

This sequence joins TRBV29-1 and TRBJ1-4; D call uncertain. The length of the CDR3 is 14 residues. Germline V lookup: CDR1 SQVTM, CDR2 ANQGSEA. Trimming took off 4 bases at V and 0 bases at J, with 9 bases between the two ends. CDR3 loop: CSVVTTATNEKLFF. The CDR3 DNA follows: TGCAGCGTTGTTACTACTGCAACTAATGAAAAACTGTTTTTT.

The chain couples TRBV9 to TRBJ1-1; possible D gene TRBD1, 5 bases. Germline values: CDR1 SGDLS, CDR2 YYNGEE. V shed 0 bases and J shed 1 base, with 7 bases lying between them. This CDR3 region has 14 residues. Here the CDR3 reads CASSVGGKNTEAFF. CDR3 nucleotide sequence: TGTGCCAGCAGCGTAGGGGGGAAGAACACTGAAGCTTTCTTT.

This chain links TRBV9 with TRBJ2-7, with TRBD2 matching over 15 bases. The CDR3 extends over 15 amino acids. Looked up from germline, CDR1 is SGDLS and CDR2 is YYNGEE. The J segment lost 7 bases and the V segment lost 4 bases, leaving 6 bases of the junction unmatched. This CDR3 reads CASSPGLAGGREQYF. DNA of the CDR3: TGTGCCAGCAGCCCGGGACTAGCGGGGGGAAGAGAGCAGTACTTC.

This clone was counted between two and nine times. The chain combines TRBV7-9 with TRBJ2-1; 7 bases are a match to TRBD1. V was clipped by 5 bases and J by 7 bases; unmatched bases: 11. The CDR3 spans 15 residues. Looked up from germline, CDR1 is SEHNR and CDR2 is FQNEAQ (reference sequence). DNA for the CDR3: TGTGCCAGCAGCACCCGGACAGGCGTGGGGAATGAGCAGTTCTTC. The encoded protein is CASSTRTGVGNEQFF.

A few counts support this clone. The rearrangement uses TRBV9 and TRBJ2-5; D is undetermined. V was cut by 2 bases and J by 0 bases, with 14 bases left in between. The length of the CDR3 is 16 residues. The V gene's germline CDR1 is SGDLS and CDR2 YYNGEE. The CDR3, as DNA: TGTGCCAGCAGCGTTTTGGGCAGACCCCACCAAGAGACCCAGTACTTC. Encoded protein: CASSVLGRPHQETQYF.

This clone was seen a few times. CDR3 sequence: CASTSGGTQYF. The CDR3 DNA sequence: TGTGCCAGCACCAGCGGAGGGACCCAGTACTTC. The V call is TRBV27, the J call TRBJ2-5, with a tentative D call TRBD2 (5 bases). The germline V gene has CDR1 MNHEY and CDR2 SMNVEV (reference sequence). Trimming cost V 7 bases and J 7 bases, with 10 bases left between them. This CDR3 has 11 residues.

The CDR3 DNA is TGTGCCAGCAGCACCTCAGACAGGAGTACTGAAGCTTTCTTT. This encodes CASSTSDRSTEAFF. The chain uses TRBV13 and TRBJ1-1; maybe TRBD1 (6 bases). The CDR3 has 14 amino acids. V was cut by 5 bases and J by 5 bases, with 15 bases left in between. Germline values: CDR1 PRHDT, CDR2 FYEKMQ (reference sequence).

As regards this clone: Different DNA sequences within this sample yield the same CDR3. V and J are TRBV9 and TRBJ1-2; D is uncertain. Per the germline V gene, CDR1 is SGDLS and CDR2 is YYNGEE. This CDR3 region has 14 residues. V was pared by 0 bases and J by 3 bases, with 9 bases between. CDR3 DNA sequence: TGTGCCAGCAGCGTAGGCGGAGGAGACTATGGCTACACCTTC. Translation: CASSVGGGDYGYTF.

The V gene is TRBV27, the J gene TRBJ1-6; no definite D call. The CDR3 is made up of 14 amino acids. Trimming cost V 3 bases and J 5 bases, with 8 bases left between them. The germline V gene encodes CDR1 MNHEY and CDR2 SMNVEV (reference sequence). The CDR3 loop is CASSFGENNSPLHF. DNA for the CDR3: TGTGCCAGCAGTTTCGGGGAGAATAATTCACCCCTCCACTTT.

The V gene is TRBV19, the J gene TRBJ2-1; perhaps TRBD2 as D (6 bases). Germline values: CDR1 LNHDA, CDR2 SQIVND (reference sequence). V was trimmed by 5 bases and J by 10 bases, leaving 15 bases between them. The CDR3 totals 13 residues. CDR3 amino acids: CASSLPRLEEQFF. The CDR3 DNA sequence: TGTGCCAGTAGTCTCCCCCGACTAGAAGAGCAGTTCTTC.

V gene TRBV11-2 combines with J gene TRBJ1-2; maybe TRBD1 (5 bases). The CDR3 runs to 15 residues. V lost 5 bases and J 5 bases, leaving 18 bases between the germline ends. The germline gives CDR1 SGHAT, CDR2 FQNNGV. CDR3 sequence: CASSPERGGLYGYTF. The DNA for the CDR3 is TGTGCCAGCAGCCCCGAGCGGGGCGGACTTTATGGCTACACCTTC.

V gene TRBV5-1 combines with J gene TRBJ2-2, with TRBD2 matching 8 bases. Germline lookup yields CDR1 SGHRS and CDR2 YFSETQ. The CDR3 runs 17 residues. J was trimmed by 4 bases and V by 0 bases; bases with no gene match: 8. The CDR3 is CASSLATSGGVTGELFF. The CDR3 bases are TGCGCCAGCAGCTTGGCAACCAGCGGGGGTGTCACCGGGGAGCTGTTTTTT.

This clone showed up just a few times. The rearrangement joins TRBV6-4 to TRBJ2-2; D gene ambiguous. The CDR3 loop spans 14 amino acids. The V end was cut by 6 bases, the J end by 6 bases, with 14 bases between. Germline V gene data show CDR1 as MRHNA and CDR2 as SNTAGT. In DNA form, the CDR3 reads TGTGCCAGCAGCTTACGGGCGAGCGCCGGGGAGCTGTTTTTT. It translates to CASSLRASAGELFF.

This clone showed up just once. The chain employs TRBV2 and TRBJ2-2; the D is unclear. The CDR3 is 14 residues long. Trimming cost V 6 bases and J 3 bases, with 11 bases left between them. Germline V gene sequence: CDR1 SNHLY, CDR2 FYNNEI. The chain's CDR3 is CASSYPDDTGELFF. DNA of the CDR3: TGTGCCAGCAGCTATCCGGACGACACCGGGGAGCTGTTTTTT.

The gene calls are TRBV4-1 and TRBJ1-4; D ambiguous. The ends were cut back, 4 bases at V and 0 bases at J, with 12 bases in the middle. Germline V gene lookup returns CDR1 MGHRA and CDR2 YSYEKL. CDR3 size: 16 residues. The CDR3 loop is CASSLLTAATNEKLFF. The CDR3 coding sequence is TGCGCCAGCAGCCTACTAACAGCCGCAACTAATGAAAAACTGTTTTTT.

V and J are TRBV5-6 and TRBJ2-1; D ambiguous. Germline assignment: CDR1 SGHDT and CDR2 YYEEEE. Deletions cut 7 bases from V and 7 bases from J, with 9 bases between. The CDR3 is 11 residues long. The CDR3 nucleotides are TGTGCCAGCTTCTCGGGTAATGAGCAGTTCTTC. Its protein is CASFSGNEQFF.

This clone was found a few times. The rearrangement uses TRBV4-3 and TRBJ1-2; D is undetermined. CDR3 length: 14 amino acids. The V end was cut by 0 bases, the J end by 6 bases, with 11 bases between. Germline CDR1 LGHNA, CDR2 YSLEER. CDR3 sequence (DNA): TGCGCCAGCAGCCAAGATGAAGGGTTTCATGGCTACACCTTC. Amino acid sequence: CASSQDEGFHGYTF.

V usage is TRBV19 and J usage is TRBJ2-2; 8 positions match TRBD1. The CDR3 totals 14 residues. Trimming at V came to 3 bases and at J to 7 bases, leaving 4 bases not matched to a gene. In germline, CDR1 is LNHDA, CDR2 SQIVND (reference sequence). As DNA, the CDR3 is TGTGCCAGTAGTATGCAGGGGGCAGGCGGGGAGCTGTTTTTT. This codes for CASSMQGAGGELFF.

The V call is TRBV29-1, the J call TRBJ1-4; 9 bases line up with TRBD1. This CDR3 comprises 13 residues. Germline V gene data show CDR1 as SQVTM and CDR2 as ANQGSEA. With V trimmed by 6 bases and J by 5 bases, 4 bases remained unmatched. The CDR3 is CSVTGTGNEKLFF. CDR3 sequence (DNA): TGCAGCGTAACCGGGACAGGGAATGAAAAACTGTTTTTT.

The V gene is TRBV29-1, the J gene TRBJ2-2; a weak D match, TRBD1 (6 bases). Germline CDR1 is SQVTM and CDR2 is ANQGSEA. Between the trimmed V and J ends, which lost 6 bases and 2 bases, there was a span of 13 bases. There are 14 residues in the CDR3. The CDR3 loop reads CSVCRDTNTGELFF. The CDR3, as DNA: TGCAGCGTGTGTCGGGACACCAACACCGGGGAGCTGTTTTTT.

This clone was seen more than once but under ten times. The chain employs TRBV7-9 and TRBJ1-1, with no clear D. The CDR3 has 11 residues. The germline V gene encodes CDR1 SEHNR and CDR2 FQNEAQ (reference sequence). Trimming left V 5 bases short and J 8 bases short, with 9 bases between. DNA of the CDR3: TGTGCCAGCAGCCCCCAAGTAGAAGCTTTCTTT. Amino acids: CASSPQVEAFF.

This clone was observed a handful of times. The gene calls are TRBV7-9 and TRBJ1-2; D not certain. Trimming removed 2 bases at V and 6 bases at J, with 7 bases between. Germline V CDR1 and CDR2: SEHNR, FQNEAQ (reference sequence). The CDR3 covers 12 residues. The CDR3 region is CASSLTPDGYTF. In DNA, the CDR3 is TGTGCCAGCAGCTTAACCCCCGATGGCTACACCTTC.

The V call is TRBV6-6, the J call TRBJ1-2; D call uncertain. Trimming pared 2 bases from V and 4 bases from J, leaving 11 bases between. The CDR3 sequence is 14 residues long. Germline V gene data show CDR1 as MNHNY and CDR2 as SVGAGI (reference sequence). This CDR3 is CASSYGNPLYGYTF. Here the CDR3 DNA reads TGTGCCAGCAGTTACGGAAACCCACTCTATGGCTACACCTTC.

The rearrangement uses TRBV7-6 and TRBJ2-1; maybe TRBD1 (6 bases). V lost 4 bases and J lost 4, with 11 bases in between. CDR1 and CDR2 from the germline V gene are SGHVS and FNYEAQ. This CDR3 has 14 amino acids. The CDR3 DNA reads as TGTGCCAGCAGCTCAAGACAGGATTACAATGAGCAGTTCTTC. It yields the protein CASSSRQDYNEQFF. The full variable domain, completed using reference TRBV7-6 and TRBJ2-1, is GAGVSQSPRYKVTKRGQDVALRCDPISGHVSLYWYRQALGQGPEFLTYFNYEAQQDKSGLPNDRFSAERPEGSISTLTIQRTEQRDSAMYRCASSSRQDYNEQFFGPGTRLTVL.

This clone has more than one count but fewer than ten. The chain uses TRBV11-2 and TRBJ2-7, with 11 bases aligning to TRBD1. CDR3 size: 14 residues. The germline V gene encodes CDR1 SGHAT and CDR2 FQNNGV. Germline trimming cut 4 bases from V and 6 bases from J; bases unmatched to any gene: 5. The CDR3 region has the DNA TGTGCCAGCAGCTCCGGGACAGGGGGTTTCGAGCAGTACTTC. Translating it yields CASSSGTGGFEQYF.